These 23 T cell receptor beta chains were sequenced from one sample in a study of tumor-infiltrating lymphocytes in oesophageal squamous cell carcinoma. In TCRdb, the PCR reads were re-called with MiXCR into one record per CDR3 protein. The sample contains roughly 13,000 distinct CDR3 sequences, approximately 48% of which appear only once. The sample was blood. These receptors all stem from a male donor with esophageal squamous cell carcinoma.

Many counts were recorded for this clonotype. The chain carries TRBV19 and TRBJ2-3; D is possibly TRBD1 or TRBD2 (6 bases each). V was pared by 3 bases and J by 3 bases, with 10 bases between. Germline lookup yields CDR1 LNHDA and CDR2 SQIVND (reference sequence). The CDR3 is 14 amino acids. In DNA form, the CDR3 reads TGTGCCAGTAGTATTCAGGGGAGGACAGATACGCAGTATTTT. Residues: CASSIQGRTDTQYF.

The gene calls are TRBV3-1 and TRBJ2-3, with D uncertain. Germline V gene data show CDR1 as LGHDT and CDR2 as YNNKEL (reference sequence). V lost 4 bases and J 6 bases, leaving 20 bases between the germline ends. There are 16 residues in the CDR3. The CDR3 loop is CASSPLTGSPLDTQYF. The DNA of the CDR3 is TGTGCCAGCAGCCCCTTAACCGGGTCCCCCCTCGATACGCAGTATTTT.

This clonotype has just a few counts. A much larger clone differs by one base, so this may be a read error. This chain links TRBV6-1 with TRBJ2-3; 8 nucleotides line up with TRBD1. The CDR3 extends over 14 amino acids. Germline V gene data show CDR1 as MNHNS and CDR2 as SASEGT. The V segment lost 5 bases and the J segment 14 bases; nucleotides outside the gene matches: 15. This chain's CDR3 is CASSRQGAAGELYF. For the CDR3, the DNA is TGTGCCAGCAGTAGGCAGGGGGCCGCCGGGGAGCTGTATTTT.

This clonotype was seen repeatedly, ten times or more. V usage is TRBV6-2 or TRBV6-3 and J usage is TRBJ2-7; a possible D gene is TRBD2 (6 bases). Germline CDR1 is MNHEY and CDR2 is SVGEGT. V was pared by 0 bases and J by 3 bases, with 6 bases between. CDR3 length: 13 amino acids. CDR3 coding DNA: TGTGCCAGCAGTTACTCGGACTACTACGAGCAGTACTTC. This sequence encodes CASSYSDYYEQYF.

For this clonotype: This may be a read error, as it is one base from a much larger clone. This chain links TRBV7-9 with TRBJ2-5, with TRBD2 matching 13 bases. This CDR3 contains 20 residues. J gave up 11 bases and V 5 bases, and 26 bases lay outside the gene matches. The germline CDR1 and CDR2 sequences are SEHNR and FQNEAQ (reference sequence). In nucleotides, the CDR3 is TGTGCCAGCAGCCGAAGAGGGACTAGCGGGACCGCGAGCTCCTACAATGAGCAGTACTTC. Its translation: CASSRRGTSGTASSYNEQYF.

The chain employs TRBV7-6 and TRBJ2-7, with a possible D match to TRBD2 (5 bases). The DNA end is a closer match to TRBJ2-1, so the J assignment may be wrong. Germline V gene data show CDR1 as SGHVS and CDR2 as FNYEAQ. The CDR3 length is 14 residues. CDR3 sequence (DNA): TGTGCCAGCAGCTTATCCTCGGAGTGGAGGGAGCAGTTCTTC. It translates to CASSLSSEWREQFF.

The J gene is TRBJ2-3, the V gene TRBV7-8, with TRBD2 matching 8 bases. Germline assignment: CDR1 SGHVS and CDR2 FQNEAQ. The CDR3 covers 13 residues. CDR3 coding DNA: TGTGCAACCGGACGGGAGGGGTCAGATACGCAGTATTTT. Translating gives CATGREGSDTQYF.

V usage is TRBV18 and J usage is TRBJ2-3, with 10 bases identical to TRBD1. Unmatched junction bases numbered 6, after V lost 6 bases and J lost 3 bases. This CDR3 spans 15 amino acids. The germline gives CDR1 KGHSH, CDR2 LQKENI. The CDR3 DNA reads as TGTGCCAGCTCGCCGGACAGGGGGGAGACAGATACGCAGTATTTT. This codes for CASSPDRGETDTQYF. Together with reference TRBV18 and TRBJ2-3, the CDR3 gives the full variable domain: NAGVMQNPRHLVRRRGQEARLRCSPMKGHSHVYWYRQLPEEGLKFMVYLQKENIIDESGMPKERFSAEFPKEGPSILRIQQVVRGDSAAYFCASSPDRGETDTQYFGPGTRLTVL.

V gene TRBV7-3 combines with J gene TRBJ2-5, with D possibly matching TRBD1 (6 bases). The CDR3 totals 15 residues. Between the trimmed V and J ends, which lost 4 bases and 11 bases, there was a span of 23 bases. Germline values: CDR1 SGHTA, CDR2 FQGTGA. CDR3 DNA: TGTGCCAGCAGCTACAACAGGGAGTGCACAGATACGCAGTACTTC. As protein: CASSYNRECTDTQYF. Full variable domain (rest looked up from reference TRBV7-3 and TRBJ2-5): GAGVSQTPSNKVTEKGKYVELRCDPISGHTALYWYRQSLGQGPEFLIYFQGTGAADDSGLPNDRFFAVRPEGSVSTLKIQRTERGDSAVYLCASSYNRECTDTQYFGPGTRLLVL.

The chain combines TRBV12-5 with TRBJ2-7, with TRBD1 as a possible D gene (5 bases). V was shortened by 5 bases and J by 0 bases, with 8 bases between the two germline ends. The CDR3 totals 13 residues. Germline V gene data show CDR1 as LGHNT and CDR2 as FRNRAP. The CDR3 sequence: CASGVDNSYEQYF. CDR3 bases: TGTGCTAGTGGTGTGGACAACTCCTACGAGCAGTACTTC.

The chain carries TRBV6-6 and TRBJ2-1; 7 positions agree with TRBD2. The V segment lost 6 bases and the J segment 9 bases; nucleotides outside the gene matches: 17. Per germline, CDR1 MNHNY and CDR2 SVGAGI (reference sequence). The CDR3 loop spans 16 amino acids. As DNA, the CDR3 is TGTGCCAGCAGACCTCTAGCGGAGCCGGGGGTGGTTGAGCAGTTCTTC. This gives the protein CASRPLAEPGVVEQFF.

CDR3 nucleotides: TGTGCCAGCAGTTTACAGATAGGCACAGATACGCAGTTCTTC. Protein: CASSLQIGTDTQFF. The V and J genes are TRBV12-3 or TRBV12-4 and TRBJ2-3, with D unclear. The last part of the DNA fits TRBJ2-1 better; the J call may be wrong. The length of the CDR3 is 14 residues.

J is TRBJ2-5 and V is TRBV27; 10 bases fit TRBD2. In germline, CDR1 is MNHEY, CDR2 SMNVEV (reference sequence). The J segment lost 5 bases and the V segment lost 3 bases, leaving 18 bases of the junction unmatched. CDR3 length: 19 amino acids. The CDR3 spells CASSFKLPGLATNTETQYF. DNA for the CDR3: TGTGCCAGCAGTTTTAAACTACCGGGACTAGCGACAAACACGGAGACCCAGTACTTC.

This clonotype was seen at least ten times. The rearrangement uses TRBV6-1 and TRBJ2-1, with 8 positions matching TRBD2. CDR3 length: 13 amino acids. The trim removed 8 bases at V and 7 bases at J, leaving 7 bases unmatched. The germline CDR1 and CDR2 sequences are MNHNS and SASEGT. DNA for the CDR3: TGTGCCAGCTCCGGGGGGGCCGATAATGAGCAGTTCTTC. Its translation: CASSGGADNEQFF.

Only one count was recorded for this clonotype. The chain combines TRBV28 with TRBJ2-3, with 11 bases lining up with TRBD2. Germline V gene lookup returns CDR1 MDHEN and CDR2 SYDVKM. The CDR3 has 15 amino acids. The V and J ends lost 5 bases and 5 bases, in that order; junction bases with no gene match: 6. The CDR3 nucleotides are TGTGCCAGCAGTATTCTAGCGGGAGGAAGAGATACGCAGTATTTT. Residues: CASSILAGGRDTQYF.

This clonotype was observed a handful of times. This could be a read error, since a much larger clone is one nucleotide away. This chain links TRBV12-3 or TRBV12-4 with TRBJ2-7; the D is unclear. V shed 7 bases and J shed 7 bases, with 17 bases lying between them. This CDR3 is built from 13 residues. The DNA of the CDR3 is TGTGCCAGCACCTGGCGTGCTGGTAATGAGCAGTACTTC. The encoded protein is CASTWRAGNEQYF.

The V gene is TRBV5-1, the J gene TRBJ2-3, with D perhaps given as TRBD1 or TRBD2 (5 bases each). The DNA end favors TRBJ2-1, so the J call may be wrong. CDR3 length: 15 amino acids. Germline V gene lookup returns CDR1 SGHRS and CDR2 YFSETQ. The CDR3 reads CASSLRDLEGREQFF. The DNA of the CDR3 is TGCGCCAGCAGCTTGAGGGACCTAGAGGGCCGGGAGCAGTTCTTC.

J is TRBJ2-3 and V is TRBV7-2, with TRBD2 matching over 8 bases. The J call may be faulty, since TRBJ2-7 better matches the DNA end. Germline CDR1 is SGHTA and CDR2 is FQGNSA. The CDR3 covers 14 residues. CDR3 loop: CASSLRGGTYEQYF. CDR3 nucleotide sequence: TGTGCCAGCAGCTTACGGGGGGGAACCTACGAGCAGTACTTC.

The chain couples TRBV7-2 to TRBJ2-5; 9 bases are a match to TRBD2. The closer fit of TRBJ2-1 to the DNA end suggests the J call may be wrong. CDR1 SGHTA and CDR2 FQGNSA come from the germline V gene. The CDR3 spans 18 residues. CDR3 sequence (DNA): TGTGCCAGCAGCTTAAACCTAGCGGGAACTATTAAGTACAATGAGCAGTTCTTC. Translated: CASSLNLAGTIKYNEQFF.

In this sample, this clonotype turned up a few times. The genes are TRBV7-6 and TRBJ2-5, with D tentatively TRBD1 or TRBD2 (5 bases each). The germline CDR1 and CDR2 sequences are SGHVS and FNYEAQ. V was cut by 4 bases and J by 5 bases, with 14 bases left in between. The length of the CDR3 is 14 residues. In DNA, the CDR3 is TGTGCCAGCAGCTCGCGGCCAGGGACGGAGACCCAGTACTTC. This encodes CASSSRPGTETQYF.

This clonotype was observed a single time. The chain combines TRBV12-5 with TRBJ2-5; D gene unclear. The end of the DNA aligns better with TRBJ2-1, so the J call may be wrong. The CDR3 totals 18 residues. Germline V lookup: CDR1 LGHNT, CDR2 FRNRAP. The CDR3 loop is CASGLGAKTAFSYNEQFF. DNA of the CDR3: TGTGCTAGTGGTTTGGGGGCCAAAACTGCCTTCTCCTACAATGAGCAGTTCTTC.

Within the sample, this clonotype is medium-sized. The CDR3 sequence: CASSFFRTSGREGRDTQYF. The CDR3 coding sequence is TGTGCCAGCAGCTTCTTCCGGACTAGCGGGAGGGAGGGTAGAGATACGCAGTATTTT. The chain combines TRBV7-9 with TRBJ2-3, with 15 bases aligning to TRBD2. Trimming cost V 3 bases and J 5 bases; bases outside gene matches: 12. The CDR3 is 19 residues long. Germline V gives CDR1 SEHNR, CDR2 FQNEAQ (reference sequence).

This chain joins TRBV7-4 and TRBJ2-3; D may be TRBD2 (6 bases). V lost 5 bases and J lost 1, with 16 bases in between. The CDR3 totals 16 residues. Germline V gives CDR1 SGHVT, CDR2 SQSDAQ. Written as DNA, the CDR3 is TGTGCCAGCAGCCCGACCCTAGCGCAACGCACAGATACGCAGTATTTT. It is translated as CASSPTLAQRTDTQYF.